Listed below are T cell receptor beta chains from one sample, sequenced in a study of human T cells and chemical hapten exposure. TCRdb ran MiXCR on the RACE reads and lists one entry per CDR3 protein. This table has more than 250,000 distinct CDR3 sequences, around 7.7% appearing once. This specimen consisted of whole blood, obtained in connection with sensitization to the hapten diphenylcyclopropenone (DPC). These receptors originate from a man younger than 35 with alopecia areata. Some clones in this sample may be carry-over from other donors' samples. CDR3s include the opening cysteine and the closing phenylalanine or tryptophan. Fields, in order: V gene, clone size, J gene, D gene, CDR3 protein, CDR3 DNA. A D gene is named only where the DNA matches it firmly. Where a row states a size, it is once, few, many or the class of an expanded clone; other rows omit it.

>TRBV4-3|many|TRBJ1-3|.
CASSRGSGNTIYF
TGCGCCAGCAGCCGGGGCTCTGGAAACACCATATATTTT
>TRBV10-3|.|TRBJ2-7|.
CAISAGTYEQYF
TGTGCCATCAGTGCCGGGACCTACGAGCAGTACTTC
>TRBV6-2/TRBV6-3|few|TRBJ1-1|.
CASRMTFDDPDRRNTEAFF
TGTGCCAGCAGGATGACGTTCGACGATCCCGACAGGAGGAACACTGAAGCTTTCTTT
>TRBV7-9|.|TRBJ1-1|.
CASSLNSGYRTEAFF
TGTGCCAGCAGCTTAAATTCGGGGTATCGCACTGAAGCTTTCTTT
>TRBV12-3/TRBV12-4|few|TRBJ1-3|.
CASSLSSPGDGNTIYF
TGTGCCAGCAGTTTAAGCTCCCCAGGAGATGGAAACACCATATATTTT
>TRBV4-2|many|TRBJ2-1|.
CASSPQGGGLGEQFF
TGTGCCAGCAGCCCCCAGGGGGGGGGCCTTGGTGAGCAGTTCTTC
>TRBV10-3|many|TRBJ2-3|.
CAISGGSTDTQYF
TGTGCCATCAGTGGAGGGTCCACAGATACGCAGTATTTT
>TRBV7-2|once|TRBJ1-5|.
CASSSNLFRGNQPQHF
TGTGCCAGCAGCTCAAACCTATTCAGGGGAAATCAGCCCCAGCATTTT
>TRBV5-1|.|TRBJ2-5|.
CASSLAVDEGETQYF
TGCGCCAGCAGCTTGGCAGTCGATGAGGGAGAGACCCAGTACTTC
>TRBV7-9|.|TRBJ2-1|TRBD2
CASSPPLGRGTSEQFF
TGTGCCAGCAGCCCTCCTCTGGGGCGGGGGACTAGTGAGCAGTTCTTC
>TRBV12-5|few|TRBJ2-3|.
CASGQGTVRTDTQYF
TGTGCTAGTGGTCAAGGGACGGTCCGCACAGATACGCAGTATTTT
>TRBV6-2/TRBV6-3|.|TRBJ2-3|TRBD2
CASGGLAGKSTDTQYF
TGTGCCAGCGGAGGACTAGCGGGGAAAAGCACAGATACGCAGTATTTT
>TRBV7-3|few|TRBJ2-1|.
CASSSERGNEQFF
TGTGCCAGCAGCTCGGAGAGGGGCAATGAGCAGTTCTTC
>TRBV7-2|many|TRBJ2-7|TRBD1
CASSPPWGQEENEQYF
TGTGCCAGCAGCCCTCCCTGGGGACAGGAGGAGAACGAGCAGTACTTC
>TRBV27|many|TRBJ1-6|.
CASSFWNSPLHF
TGTGCCAGCAGTTTTTGGAATTCACCCCTCCACTTT
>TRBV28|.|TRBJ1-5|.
CASRTDSIWDQPQHF
TGTGCCAGTAGGACGGACTCGATTTGGGATCAGCCCCAGCATTTT
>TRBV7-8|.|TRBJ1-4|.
CASSVLLATNEKLFF
TGTGCCAGCAGCGTATTACTTGCAACTAATGAAAAACTGTTTTTT
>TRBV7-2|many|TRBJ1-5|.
CASSLAPWRENQPQHF
TGTGCCAGCAGCTTAGCGCCGTGGAGGGAAAATCAGCCCCAGCATTTT
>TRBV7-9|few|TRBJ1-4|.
CASKPALTNEKLFF
TGTGCCAGCAAACCGGCGTTAACTAATGAAAAACTGTTTTTT
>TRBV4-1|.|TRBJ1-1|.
CASSQDQFTGEAFF
TGCGCCAGCAGCCAAGATCAGTTTACAGGGGAAGCTTTCTTT
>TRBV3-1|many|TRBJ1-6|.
CASSQGQNSPLHF
TGTGCCAGCAGCCAGGGGCAGAATTCACCCCTCCACTTT
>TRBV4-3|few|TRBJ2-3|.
CASSQEAMTERTDTQYF
TGCGCCAGCAGCCAAGAGGCTATGACAGAACGCACAGATACGCAGTATTTT
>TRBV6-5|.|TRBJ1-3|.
CASSYIGLADTIYF
TGTGCCAGCAGTTACATAGGCTTGGCGGACACCATATATTTT
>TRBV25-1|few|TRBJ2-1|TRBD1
CASRDTGTGAYNEQFF
TGTGCCAGCAGGGACACCGGGACAGGGGCCTACAATGAGCAGTTCTTC
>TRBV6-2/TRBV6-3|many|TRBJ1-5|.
CASSYSGQAQPQHF
TGTGCCAGCAGTTACTCGGGCCAGGCCCAGCCCCAGCATTTT
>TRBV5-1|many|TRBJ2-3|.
CASKLEASTTDTQYF
TGCGCCAGCAAATTGGAAGCTTCGACCACAGATACGCAGTATTTT
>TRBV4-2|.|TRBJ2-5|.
CASSQETGQETQYF
TGTGCCAGCAGCCAAGAGACAGGCCAAGAGACCCAGTACTTC
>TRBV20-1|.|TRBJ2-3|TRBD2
CSARLTSGGSITDTQYF
TGCAGTGCTAGACTTACTAGCGGGGGCTCAATCACAGATACGCAGTATTTT
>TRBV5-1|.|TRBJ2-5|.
CASSLAPGALQETQYF
TGCGCCAGCAGCTTGGCACCAGGGGCCCTCCAAGAGACCCAGTACTTC
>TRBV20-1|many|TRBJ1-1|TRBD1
CGGNRGNTEAFF
TGCGGGGGGAACAGGGGTAACACTGAAGCTTTCTTT
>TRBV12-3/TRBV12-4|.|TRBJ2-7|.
CASSLAAQGGFEQYF
TGTGCCAGCAGTTTAGCGGCCCAGGGCGGGTTCGAGCAGTACTTC
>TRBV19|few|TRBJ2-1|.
CASSMGPNNEQFF
TGTGCCAGTAGTATGGGCCCCAACAATGAGCAGTTCTTC
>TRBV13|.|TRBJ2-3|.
CASSPGQGFQDTQYF
TGTGCCAGCAGCCCAGGCCAAGGGTTTCAAGATACGCAGTATTTT
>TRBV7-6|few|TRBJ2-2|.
CASSVNGAANTGELFF
TGTGCCAGCAGCGTTAACGGGGCAGCTAACACCGGGGAGCTGTTTTTT
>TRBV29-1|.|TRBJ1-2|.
CVLTGNYGYTF
TGCGTCCTAACAGGGAACTATGGCTACACCTTC
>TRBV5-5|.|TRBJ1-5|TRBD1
CASSYMTGGANQPQHF
TGTGCCAGCAGCTATATGACAGGGGGAGCCAATCAGCCCCAGCATTTT
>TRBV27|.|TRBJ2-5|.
CASSSHWGRKETQYF
TGTGCCAGCAGTTCCCATTGGGGGCGCAAAGAGACCCAGTACTTC
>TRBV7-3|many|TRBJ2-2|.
CASSYGAGELFF
TGTGCCAGCAGCTATGGAGCCGGGGAGCTGTTTTTT
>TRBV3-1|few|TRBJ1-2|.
CASSQAQTEFNYGYTF
TGTGCCAGCAGCCAAGCCCAGACTGAATTTAACTATGGCTACACCTTC
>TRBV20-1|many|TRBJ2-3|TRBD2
CSAGSGGARYGTDTQYF
TGCAGTGCCGGTAGCGGGGGGGCTAGGTACGGCACAGATACGCAGTATTTT
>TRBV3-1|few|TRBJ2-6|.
CASSQEWESGANVLTF
TGTGCCAGCAGCCAAGAATGGGAATCTGGGGCCAACGTCCTGACTTTC
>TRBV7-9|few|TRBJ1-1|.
CASSISSPNPLPREVNTEAFF
TGTGCCAGCAGCATTAGCTCCCCCAACCCGCTCCCCAGGGAGGTGAACACTGAAGCTTTCTTT
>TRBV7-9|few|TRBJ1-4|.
CASSTLRSRLFF
TGTGCCAGCAGCACGCTCAGATCTCGACTGTTTTTT
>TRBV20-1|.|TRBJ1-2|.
CSALGKGYGYTF
TGCAGTGCCCTGGGCAAGGGCTATGGCTACACCTTC
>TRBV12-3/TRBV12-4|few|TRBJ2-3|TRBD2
CASSLIAGGSDTQYF
TGTGCCAGCAGTTTAATAGCGGGGGGGTCGGATACGCAGTATTTT
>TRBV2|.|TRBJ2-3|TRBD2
CASRETSGGPSRTDTQYF
TGTGCCAGCAGAGAGACTAGCGGGGGGCCGAGTCGCACAGATACGCAGTATTTT
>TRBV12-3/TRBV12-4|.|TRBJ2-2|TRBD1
CASSYPWGQGTGELFF
TGTGCCAGCAGCTACCCGTGGGGACAGGGGACCGGGGAGCTGTTTTTT
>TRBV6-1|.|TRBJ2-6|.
CASTGTPGGGANVLTF
TGTGCCAGCACTGGGACCCCCGGGGGCGGGGCCAACGTCCTGACTTTC
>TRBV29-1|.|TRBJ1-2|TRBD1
CSVEPGQGAGGYTF
TGCAGCGTAGAACCGGGACAGGGGGCCGGGGGCTACACCTTC
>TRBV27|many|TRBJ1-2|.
CASSLGGLDYGYTF
TGTGCCAGCAGTTTAGGGGGGCTCGACTATGGCTACACCTTC
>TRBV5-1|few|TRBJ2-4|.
CASSPEGNIQYF
TGCGCCAGCAGCCCGGAGGGTAACATTCAGTACTTC
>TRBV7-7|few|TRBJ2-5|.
CASSLGGGRGETQYF
TGTGCCAGCAGCCTAGGCGGGGGCAGAGGAGAGACCCAGTACTTC